This T cell receptor (beta chain) was retrieved from a study of OX40 agonist ivuxolimab in advanced cancers. Study details: Cancers in dose escalation were hepatocellular, melanoma, renal cell and head and neck. Study observations and caveats: On average, CD8+ T cells showed a greater number of expanded clones than CD4+.

V lost 6 bases and J lost 4; bases outside the gene matches: 12. Germline V gene lookup returns CDR1 MNHNS and CDR2 SASEGT. The CDR3 runs to 15 residues. On this clone itself: Its antigen is unidentified.

Produced via immunoSEQ multiplex PCR; TCRdb's table is partial and in-frame only. Here the sample spans tens of thousands of clones, roughly 89% being singletons. This TCR came from an adult with an advanced solid tumor such as melanoma, head and neck, liver or kidney cancer. The chain combines TRBV6-1 with TRBJ2-7; 7 bases are shared with TRBD1. This specimen was CD4+ or CD8+ T cells sorted from blood, taken in a trial of the OX40 agonist ivuxolimab. The CDR3 sequence: CASRAGGSGFYEQYF. As DNA, the CDR3 is TGTGCCAGCAGAGCAGGGGGAAGTGGATTTTACGAGCAGTACTTC.